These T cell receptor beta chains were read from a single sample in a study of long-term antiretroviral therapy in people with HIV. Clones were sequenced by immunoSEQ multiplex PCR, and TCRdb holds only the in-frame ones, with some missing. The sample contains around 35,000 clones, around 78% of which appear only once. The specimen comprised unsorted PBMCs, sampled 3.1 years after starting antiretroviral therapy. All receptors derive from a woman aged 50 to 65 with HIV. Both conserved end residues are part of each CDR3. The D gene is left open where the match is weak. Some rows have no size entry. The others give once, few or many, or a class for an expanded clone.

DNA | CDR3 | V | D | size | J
TGTGCCAGCAGCGGGGGGACGGGAAATCAGCCCCAGCATTTT | CASSGGTGNQPQHF | TRBV7-9 | . | few | TRBJ1-5
TGTGCCTCCGTAGGGAACACTGAAGCTTTCTTT | CASVGNTEAFF | TRBV6-5 | . | . | TRBJ1-1
TGTGCCAGCTCACCACGGACTAGCGGGGGGAGCTCCTACAATGAGCAGTTCTTC | CASSPRTSGGSSYNEQFF | TRBV18 | TRBD2 | . | TRBJ2-1
TGTGCCAGCAGTGAAACGGGAAACTCTGGAAACACCATATATTTT | CASSETGNSGNTIYF | TRBV25-1 | . | . | TRBJ1-3
TGCGCCAGCAGCCACCTAGGAACGGGGGGGGCAACTAATGAAAAACTGTTTTTT | CASSHLGTGGATNEKLFF | TRBV4-1 | . | . | TRBJ1-4
TGTGCCTGGAGATCAAGCCCGGGAGTCCTAAACACAGATACGCAGTATTTT | CAWRSSPGVLNTDTQYF | TRBV30 | . | . | TRBJ2-3
TGTGCCAGCAGTTTTATACGCCCTAATTATGGCTACACCTTC | CASSFIRPNYGYTF | TRBV27 | . | . | TRBJ1-2
TGCGCCAGCAGCCCTAAAGGAGGGGTCGAGCAGTACTTC | CASSPKGGVEQYF | TRBV5-1 | . | . | TRBJ2-7
TGTGCCAGCAGCTTAGGGGGGGGAGGGGCCCCTGAAGCTTTCTTT | CASSLGGGGAPEAFF | TRBV7-9 | . | . | TRBJ1-1
TGTGCCAGCAGCTCCGGACAGGCACCGAACACTGAAGCTTTCTTT | CASSSGQAPNTEAFF | TRBV7-8 | TRBD1 | . | TRBJ1-1
TGCGCCAGCAGCCAGGCCGGGACAGGGGAATACGAAAAACTGTTTTTT | CASSQAGTGEYEKLFF | TRBV4-1 | TRBD1 | . | TRBJ1-4
TGCGCCAGCAGCCAAGTAGGGGGCCGAAACACCATATATTTT | CASSQVGGRNTIYF | TRBV4-1 | TRBD1 | few | TRBJ1-3
TGCGCCAGCAGCCTCCGGACTAGCGGGGGGGCCGGGGAGACCCAGTACTTC | CASSLRTSGGAGETQYF | TRBV5-1 | TRBD2 | . | TRBJ2-5
TGTGCCAGCAGCTTTATCGCCACACCCCTCCACTTT | CASSFIATPLHF | TRBV5-6 | . | . | TRBJ1-6
TGTGCCAGCAGCCCCCAGGGGACAGCATTCTATGGCTACACCTTC | CASSPQGTAFYGYTF | TRBV9 | TRBD1 | once | TRBJ1-2
TGTGCCAGCAGTGCCGTAAGCAATCAGCCCCAGCATTTT | CASSAVSNQPQHF | TRBV27 | . | . | TRBJ1-5
TGTGCCAGCAGTTACGGGGCCGGCTATGGCTACACCTTC | CASSYGAGYGYTF | TRBV27 | . | once | TRBJ1-2